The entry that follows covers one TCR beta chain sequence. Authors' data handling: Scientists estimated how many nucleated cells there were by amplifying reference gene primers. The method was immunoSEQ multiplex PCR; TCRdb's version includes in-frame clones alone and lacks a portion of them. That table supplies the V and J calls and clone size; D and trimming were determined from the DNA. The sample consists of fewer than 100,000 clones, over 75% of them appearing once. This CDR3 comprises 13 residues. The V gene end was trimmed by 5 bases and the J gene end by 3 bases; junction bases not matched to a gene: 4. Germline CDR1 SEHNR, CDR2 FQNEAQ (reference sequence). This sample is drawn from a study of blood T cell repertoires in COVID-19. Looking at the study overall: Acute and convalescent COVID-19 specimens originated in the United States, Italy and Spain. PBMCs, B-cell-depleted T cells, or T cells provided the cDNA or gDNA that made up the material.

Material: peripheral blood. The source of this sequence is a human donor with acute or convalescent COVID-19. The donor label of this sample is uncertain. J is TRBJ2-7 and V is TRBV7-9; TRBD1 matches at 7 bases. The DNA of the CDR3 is TGTGCCAGCAGCCCGGGACAGAACTACGAGCAGTACTTC. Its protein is CASSPGQNYEQYF.